This T cell receptor (beta chain) was identified in a study of blood T cell repertoires in COVID-19. Profiling relied on immunoSEQ multiplex PCR, and the TCRdb table lists in-frame clones only, not all of them. This sample has more than 300,000 clones, with roughly four fifths found just once. Study members were between roughly 18 and 90 years old and lived in 20 to 30 US regions. Germline V gene lookup returns CDR1 MNHNS and CDR2 SASEGT. The CDR3 runs 16 residues. V was cut by 4 bases and J by 2 bases, with 17 bases left in between. The clonotype originates from a woman aged 50 to 60 who had recovered from COVID-19. This chain joins TRBV6-1 and TRBJ1-2; a possible D gene is TRBD1 (5 bases). Sequenced sample: PBMCs or T cells enriched from blood (not recorded which). CDR3 amino acids: CASSAQTQGGNYGYTF. The CDR3 bases are TGTGCCAGCAGTGCCCAGACCCAGGGTGGCAACTATGGCTACACCTTC.